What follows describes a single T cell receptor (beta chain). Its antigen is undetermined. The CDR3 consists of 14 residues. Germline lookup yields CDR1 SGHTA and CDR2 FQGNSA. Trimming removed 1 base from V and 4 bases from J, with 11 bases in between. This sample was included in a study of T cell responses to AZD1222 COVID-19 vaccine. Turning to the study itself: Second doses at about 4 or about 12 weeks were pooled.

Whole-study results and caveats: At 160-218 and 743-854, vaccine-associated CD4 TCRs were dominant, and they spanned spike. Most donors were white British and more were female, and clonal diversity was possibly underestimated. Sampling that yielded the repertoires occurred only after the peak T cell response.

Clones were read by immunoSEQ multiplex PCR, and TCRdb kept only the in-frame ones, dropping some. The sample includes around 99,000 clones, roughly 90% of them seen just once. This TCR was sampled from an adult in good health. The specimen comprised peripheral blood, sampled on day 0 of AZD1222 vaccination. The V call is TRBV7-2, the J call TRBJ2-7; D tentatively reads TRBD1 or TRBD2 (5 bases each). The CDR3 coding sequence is TGTGCCAGCAGCTTAGAGGTCGGGACGTACGAGCAGTACTTC. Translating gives CASSLEVGTYEQYF.